This T cell receptor beta chain was documented in a study of blood T cell repertoires in COVID-19. About the study: PBMCs, B-cell-depleted T cells, or T cells provided the cDNA or gDNA that made up the material.

The CDR3 sequence is 15 residues long. The germline V gene has CDR1 MNHEY and CDR2 SMNVEV (reference sequence). V shed 3 bases and J 5 bases; nucleotides not matched to a gene: 3. Per the authors' pipeline: Amplification from reference gene primers served as the basis for estimated nucleated cell counts. Using immunoSEQ multiplex PCR, the repertoire was profiled, and TCRdb retains in-frame clones only, with some absent. The V and J calls and the clone size are those of that table, but D and trimming were determined from the DNA. Found here are approximately 210,000 clones, around 86% of them singletons; the top ten hold roughly 7.2%.

The TCR was taken from a man aged 30 to 45 in a cohort exposed to, infected with or recovered from COVID-19 (not recorded which). Sequenced input: PBMCs or T cells enriched from blood (not recorded which). This rearrangement joins TRBV27 to TRBJ2-2, with 10 bases lining up with TRBD1. This chain's CDR3 is CASSFGQGGTGELFF. CDR3 in DNA: TGTGCCAGCAGTTTCGGACAGGGGGGGACCGGGGAGCTGTTTTTT.